The 6 T cell receptor beta chains below were found in one sample sequenced in a study of identical twins. TCRdb re-derived calls from the 5' RACE reads in MiXCR, one entry per CDR3 protein. The table lists fewer than 500,000 distinct CDR3 sequences, 20% to 25% of them singletons. Separately, the same data were catalogued under a study of T cells expressing NK-cell markers.

Sequencing input: CD4+ T cells sorted from blood. These TCRs come from a woman aged 18-35 years in good health.

This clonotype was seen a handful of times. This rearrangement joins TRBV20-1 to TRBJ2-5; TRBD2 might be the D (6 bases). Germline V gene data show CDR1 as DFQATT and CDR2 as SNEGSKA (reference sequence). The germline V and J ends were trimmed by 6 bases and 2 bases, with 13 bases remaining between them. The CDR3 is made up of 13 amino acids. The CDR3 nucleotides read TGCAGTGCAAGTAGCGGAGCACAAGAGACCCAGTACTTC. Protein: CSASSGAQETQYF.

The V call is TRBV10-3, the J call TRBJ1-4; perhaps TRBD1 as D (5 bases). Germline values: CDR1 ENHRY, CDR2 SYGVKD. This CDR3 comprises 13 residues. V lost 7 bases, J lost 6 bases, and 12 bases lay in between. Here the CDR3 DNA reads TGTGCCATCAAGGGGAGGGGTGATGAAAAACTGTTTTTT. As protein: CAIKGRGDEKLFF.

The chain joins TRBV5-1 to TRBJ1-2; a possible D gene is TRBD1 (5 bases). V was shortened by 0 bases and J by 6 bases, with 12 bases between the two germline ends. The CDR3 spans 14 residues. CDR1 and CDR2 (germline): SGHRS, YFSETQ. The CDR3: CASSLGQKSDGYTF. The CDR3 bases are TGCGCCAGCAGCTTGGGACAGAAATCGGATGGCTACACCTTC.

This chain links TRBV3-1 with TRBJ1-4; D remains ambiguous. The CDR3 has 12 amino acids. Trimming cost V 3 bases and J 10 bases, with 9 bases left between them. Germline values: CDR1 LGHDT, CDR2 YNNKEL (reference sequence). The chain's CDR3 is CASSHPRAKLFF. The CDR3 DNA sequence: TGTGCCAGCAGCCATCCACGGGCAAAACTGTTTTTT. Looking up the rest from reference TRBV3-1 and TRBJ1-4 gives the full variable domain: DTAVSQTPKYLVTQMGNDKSIKCEQNLGHDTMYWYKQDSKKFLKIMFSYNNKELIINETVPNRFSPKSPDKAHLNLHINSLELGDSAVYFCASSHPRAKLFFGSGTQLSVL.

The chain has TRBV20-1 and TRBJ2-7; no reliable D call. The CDR3 runs to 12 residues. The V gene lost 4 bases and the J gene lost 2 bases, with 9 bases spanning the gap. Germline CDR1 and CDR2: DFQATT and SNEGSKA (reference sequence). CDR3: CSAKGSTYEQYF. The CDR3 DNA sequence: TGCAGTGCTAAAGGTTCCACCTACGAGCAGTACTTC.

The gene calls are TRBV4-2 and TRBJ1-2, with 7 bases fitting TRBD1. The CDR3 length is 16 residues. V dropped 0 bases and J dropped 4; count of bases not matched to a gene: 8. Germline CDR1 is LGHNA and CDR2 is YNFKEQ. CDR3 DNA sequence: TGTGCCAGCAGCCAAGATAAAGGGGACAGTGTCTATGGCTACACCTTC. Translation gives CASSQDKGDSVYGYTF.